This TCR beta chain was captured by sequencing in a study of blood T cells in healthy people across ages. The individuals who served as donors were healthy Caucasians living in Russia, aged roughly 6 to 100. Extraction yielded at least 5 micrograms of total RNA per sample. Primers used in a second PCR of roughly 6 to 11 cycles were a sample-barcoded 5' primer and a J-beta primer mix. TCRdb fed the 5' RACE reads into MiXCR, producing one record per CDR3 protein. The sample gives over 1.5 million distinct CDR3 sequences, approximately 50% of which show up once; roughly 2% is in the top ten. Note on this clonotype: Its target is unknown.

Germline V gene lookup returns CDR1 SQVTM and CDR2 ANQGSEA. The CDR3 consists of 14 residues. With 5 bases removed from V and 8 bases from J, the gap between germline ends came to 18 bases. General observations from the study: PBMC samples, being unsorted, prevented any conclusive comparison of naive and antigen-experienced cells.

The sequence came from a woman aged 40 to 50 in good health. The chain links TRBV29-1 to TRBJ2-2, with D maybe TRBD1 (5 bases). Sequenced sample: blood. CDR3 region: CSVQPQGMRGELFF. CDR3 bases: TGCAGCGTTCAACCGCAGGGAATGAGGGGGGAGCTGTTTTTT.